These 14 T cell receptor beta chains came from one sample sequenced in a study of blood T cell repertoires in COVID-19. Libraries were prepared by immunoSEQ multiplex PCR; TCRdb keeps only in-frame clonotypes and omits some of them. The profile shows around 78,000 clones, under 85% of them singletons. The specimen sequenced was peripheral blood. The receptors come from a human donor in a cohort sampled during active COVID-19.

The CDR3: CASIGRGSRNTEAFF. CDR3 DNA: TGTGCCAGCATCGGCAGGGGCTCGAGGAACACTGAAGCTTTCTTT. The chain has TRBV7-9 and TRBJ1-1, with a possible D match to TRBD1 (6 bases). Per the germline V gene, CDR1 is SEHNR and CDR2 is FQNEAQ (reference sequence). Trimming removed 7 bases from V and 1 base from J, with 16 bases in between. This CDR3 comprises 15 residues.

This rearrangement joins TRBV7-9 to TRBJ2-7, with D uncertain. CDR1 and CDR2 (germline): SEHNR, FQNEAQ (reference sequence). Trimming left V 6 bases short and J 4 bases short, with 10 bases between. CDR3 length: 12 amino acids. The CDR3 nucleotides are TGTGCCAGCAGTTCCGCTAGGTACGAGCAGTACTTC. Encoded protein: CASSSARYEQYF.

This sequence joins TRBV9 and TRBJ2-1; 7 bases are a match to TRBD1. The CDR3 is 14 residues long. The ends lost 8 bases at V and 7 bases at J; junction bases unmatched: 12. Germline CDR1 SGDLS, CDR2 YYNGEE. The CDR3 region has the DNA TGTGCCAGAACCGGGACAGTGAGGGGGAATGAGCAGTTCTTC. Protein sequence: CARTGTVRGNEQFF.

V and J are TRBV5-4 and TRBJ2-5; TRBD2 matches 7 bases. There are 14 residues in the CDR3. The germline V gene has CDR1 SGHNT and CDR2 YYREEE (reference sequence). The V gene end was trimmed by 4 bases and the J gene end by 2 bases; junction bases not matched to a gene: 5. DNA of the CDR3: TGTGCCAGCAGCAAAACCGGGAGGCAAGAGACCCAGTACTTC. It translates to CASSKTGRQETQYF.

CDR3 sequence (DNA): TGTGCCTGGATTGTCAGAAACCGTCTGAACACTGAAGCTTTCTTT. Its protein is CAWIVRNRLNTEAFF. The V and J genes are TRBV30 and TRBJ1-1; D uncertain. Trimming took off 4 bases at V and 0 bases at J, with 15 bases between the two ends. The germline CDR1 and CDR2 sequences are GTSNPN and SVGIG (reference sequence). This CDR3 contains 15 residues.

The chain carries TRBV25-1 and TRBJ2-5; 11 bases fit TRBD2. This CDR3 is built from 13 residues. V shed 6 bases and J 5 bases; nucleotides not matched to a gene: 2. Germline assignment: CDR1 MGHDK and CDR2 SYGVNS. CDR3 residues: CASRLAGVETQYF. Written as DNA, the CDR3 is TGTGCCAGCAGACTAGCGGGGGTGGAGACCCAGTACTTC.

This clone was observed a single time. The CDR3 loop reads CTSSPYLDRGRFGDTEAFF. The CDR3 nucleotides are TGCACCAGCAGCCCATACCTTGACAGGGGGCGCTTCGGGGACACTGAAGCTTTCTTT. The rearrangement links TRBV1 to TRBJ1-1; TRBD1 is taken as the D call from the table, unchecked against the DNA. TRBV1 constitutes a pseudogene. This CDR3 is built from 19 residues.

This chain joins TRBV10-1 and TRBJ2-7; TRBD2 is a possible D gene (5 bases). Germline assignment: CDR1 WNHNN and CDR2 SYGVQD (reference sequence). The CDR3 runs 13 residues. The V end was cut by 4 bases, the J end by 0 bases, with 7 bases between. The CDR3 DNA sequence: TGCGCCAGCAGTGGTGGAGGCTCCTACGAGCAGTACTTC. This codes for CASSGGGSYEQYF.

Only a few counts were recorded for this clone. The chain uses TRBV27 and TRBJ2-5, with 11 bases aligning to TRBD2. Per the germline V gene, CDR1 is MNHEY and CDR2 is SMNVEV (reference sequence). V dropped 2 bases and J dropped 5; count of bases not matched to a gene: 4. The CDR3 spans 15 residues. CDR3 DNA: TGTGCCAGCAGTTTAATAGCGGGGGGGCTCGAGACCCAGTACTTC. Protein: CASSLIAGGLETQYF.

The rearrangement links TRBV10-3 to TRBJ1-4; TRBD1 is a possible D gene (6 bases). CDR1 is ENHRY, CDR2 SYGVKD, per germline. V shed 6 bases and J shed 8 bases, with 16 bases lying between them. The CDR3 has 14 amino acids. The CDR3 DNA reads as TGTGCCATCAGGAAGACAGGTGTGGGGGAAAAACTGTTTTTT. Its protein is CAIRKTGVGEKLFF.

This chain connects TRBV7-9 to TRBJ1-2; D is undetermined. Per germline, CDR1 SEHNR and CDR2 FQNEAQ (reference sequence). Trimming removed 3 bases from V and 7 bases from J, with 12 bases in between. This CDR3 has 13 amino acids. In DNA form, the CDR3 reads TGTGCCAGCAGCTTTACCGAGGGAGGTGGCTACACCTTC. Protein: CASSFTEGGGYTF. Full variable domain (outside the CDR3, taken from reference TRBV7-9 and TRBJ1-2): DTGVSQNPRHKITKRGQNVTFRCDPISEHNRLYWYRQTLGQGPEFLTYFQNEAQLEKSRLLSDRFSAERPKGSFSTLEIQRTEQGDSAMYLCASSFTEGGGYTFGSGTRLTVV.

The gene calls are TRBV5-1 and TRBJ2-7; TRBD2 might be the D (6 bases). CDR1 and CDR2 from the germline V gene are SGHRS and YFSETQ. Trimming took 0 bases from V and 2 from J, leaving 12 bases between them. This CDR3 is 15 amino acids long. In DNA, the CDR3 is TGCGCCAGCAGCTTGGGGGCGGGACCGCCCTACGAGCAGTACTTC. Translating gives CASSLGAGPPYEQYF.

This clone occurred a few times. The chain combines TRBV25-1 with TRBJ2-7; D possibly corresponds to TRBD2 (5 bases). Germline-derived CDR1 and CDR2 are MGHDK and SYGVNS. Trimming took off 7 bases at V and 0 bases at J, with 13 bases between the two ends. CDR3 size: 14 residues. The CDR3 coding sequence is TGTGCCAGCAACAAGGACTCACCCTCCTACGAGCAGTACTTC. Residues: CASNKDSPSYEQYF.

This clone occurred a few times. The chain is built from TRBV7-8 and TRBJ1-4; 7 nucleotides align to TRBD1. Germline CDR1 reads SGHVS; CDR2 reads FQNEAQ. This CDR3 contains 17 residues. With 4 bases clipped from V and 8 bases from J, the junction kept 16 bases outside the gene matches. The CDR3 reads CASSSSRDRLFTEKLFF. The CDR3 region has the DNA TGTGCCAGCAGCTCGTCCCGGGACAGACTCTTTACGGAAAAACTGTTTTTT.